This T cell receptor (beta chain) derives from a study of blood T cell repertoires in COVID-19. TCRdb keeps only in-frame clones here, not all; method: immunoSEQ multiplex PCR. The sample carries approximately 260,000 clones, approximately 88% recorded once. Germline CDR1 and CDR2: LNHDA and SQIVND (reference sequence). The CDR3 is 14 residues long. V was trimmed by 6 bases and J by 1 base, leaving 12 bases between them. The receptor comes from a woman between 40 and 50 years old with acute COVID-19. Material for sequencing was PBMCs or T cells enriched from blood (not recorded which). The chain employs TRBV19 and TRBJ1-1; tentative D call: TRBD1 (6 bases). This CDR3 reads CASRRTERNTEAFF. CDR3 bases: TGTGCCAGTAGGAGGACAGAGAGGAACACTGAAGCTTTCTTT.